This T cell receptor (beta chain) was recovered during a study of blood T cell repertoires in COVID-19. In the study overall: Acute-phase and convalescent COVID-19 samples originated in the United States, Italy and Spain. The analysed material was cDNA or gDNA that came from T cells, B-cell-depleted T cells, or PBMCs.

The CDR3 has 18 residues. From germline, CDR1 is GTSNPN and CDR2 SVGIG (reference sequence). The V and J ends lost 1 base and 9 bases, in that order; junction bases with no gene match: 14. Using immunoSEQ multiplex PCR, the repertoire was profiled, and TCRdb retains in-frame clones only, with some absent. The data show under 300,000 clones, roughly 84% seen once. V and J are TRBV30 and TRBJ2-5, with 16 nucleotides matching TRBD2. The material sequenced was peripheral blood. The receptor was derived from a human donor with COVID-19, enrolled during active disease. The donor label of this sample is uncertain. CDR3 sequence reads: CAWSDGTSGRGIFGSQYF. Here the CDR3 DNA reads TGTGCCTGGAGTGATGGGACTAGCGGGAGGGGGATCTTCGGGTCCCAGTACTTC.